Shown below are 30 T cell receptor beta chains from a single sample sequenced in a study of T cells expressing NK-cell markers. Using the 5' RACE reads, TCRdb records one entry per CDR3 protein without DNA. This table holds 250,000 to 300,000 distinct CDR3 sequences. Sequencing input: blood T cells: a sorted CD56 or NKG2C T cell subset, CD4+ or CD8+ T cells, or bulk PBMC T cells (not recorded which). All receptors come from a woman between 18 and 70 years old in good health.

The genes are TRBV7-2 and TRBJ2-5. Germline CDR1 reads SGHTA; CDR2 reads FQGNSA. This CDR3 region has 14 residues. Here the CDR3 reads CASSLDPIGETQYF.

Here the CDR3 reads CASSKTQGGPDEQFF. This chain connects TRBV2 to TRBJ2-1; with no DNA, the TCRdb D assignment of TRBD1 cannot be verified. The length of the CDR3 is 15 residues. Germline assignment: CDR1 SNHLY and CDR2 FYNNEI.

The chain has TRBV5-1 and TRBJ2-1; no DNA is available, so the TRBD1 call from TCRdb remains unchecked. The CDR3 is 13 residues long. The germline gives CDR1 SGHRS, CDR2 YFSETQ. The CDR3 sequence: CASRPKGYNEQFF.

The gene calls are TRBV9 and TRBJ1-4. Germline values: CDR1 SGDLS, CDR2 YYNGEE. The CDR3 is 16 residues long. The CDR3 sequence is CASSVDQGGGGEKLFF.

CDR3 sequence: CASSQGPRPEGGYTF. V gene TRBV4-3 combines with J gene TRBJ1-2; no DNA is available, so the TRBD1 call from TCRdb remains unchecked. This CDR3 is built from 15 residues. Per the germline V gene, CDR1 is LGHNA and CDR2 is YSLEER.

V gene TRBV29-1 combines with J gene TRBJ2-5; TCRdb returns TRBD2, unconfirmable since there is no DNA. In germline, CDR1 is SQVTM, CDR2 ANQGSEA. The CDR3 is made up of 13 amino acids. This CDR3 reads CSVGSWRGETQYF. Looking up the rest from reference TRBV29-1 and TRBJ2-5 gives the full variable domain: SAVISQKPSRDICQRGTSLTIQCQVDSQVTMMFWYRQQPGQSLTLIATANQGSEATYESGFVIDKFPISRPNLTFSTLTVSNMSPEDSSIYLCSVGSWRGETQYFGPGTRLLVL.

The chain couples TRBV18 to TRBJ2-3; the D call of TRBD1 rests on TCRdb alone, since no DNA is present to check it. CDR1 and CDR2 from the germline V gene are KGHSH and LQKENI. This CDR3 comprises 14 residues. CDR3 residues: CASSHGQGTDTQYF. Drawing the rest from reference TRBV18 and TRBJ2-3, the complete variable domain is NAGVMQNPRHLVRRRGQEARLRCSPMKGHSHVYWYRQLPEEGLKFMVYLQKENIIDESGMPKERFSAEFPKEGPSILRIQQVVRGDSAAYFCASSHGQGTDTQYFGPGTRLTVL.

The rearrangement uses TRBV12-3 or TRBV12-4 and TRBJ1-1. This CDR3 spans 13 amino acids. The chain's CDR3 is CASSWEANTEAFF.

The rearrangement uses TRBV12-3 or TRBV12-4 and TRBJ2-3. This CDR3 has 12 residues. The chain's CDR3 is CASSHGTDTQYF.

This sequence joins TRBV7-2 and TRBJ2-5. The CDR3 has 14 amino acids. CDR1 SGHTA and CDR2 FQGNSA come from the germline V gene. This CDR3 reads CASSLAGKQETQYF.

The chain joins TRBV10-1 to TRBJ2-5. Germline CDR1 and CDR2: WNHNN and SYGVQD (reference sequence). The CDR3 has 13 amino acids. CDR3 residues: CASSEGSTQTQYF.

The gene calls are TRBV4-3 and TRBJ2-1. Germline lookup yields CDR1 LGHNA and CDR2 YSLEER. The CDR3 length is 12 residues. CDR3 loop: CASSQDDGEQFF.

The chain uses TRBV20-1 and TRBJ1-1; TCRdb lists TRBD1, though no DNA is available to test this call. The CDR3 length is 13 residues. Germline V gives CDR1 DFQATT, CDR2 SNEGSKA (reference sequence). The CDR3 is CSLRGRGHPEAFF.

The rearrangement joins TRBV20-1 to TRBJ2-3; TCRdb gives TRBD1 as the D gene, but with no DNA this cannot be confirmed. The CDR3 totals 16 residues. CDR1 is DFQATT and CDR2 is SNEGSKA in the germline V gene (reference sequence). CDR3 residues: CSARDGRGPPPDTQYF.

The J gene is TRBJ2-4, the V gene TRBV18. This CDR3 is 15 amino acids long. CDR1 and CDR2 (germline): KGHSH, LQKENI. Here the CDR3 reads CASSPPALAQNIQYF.

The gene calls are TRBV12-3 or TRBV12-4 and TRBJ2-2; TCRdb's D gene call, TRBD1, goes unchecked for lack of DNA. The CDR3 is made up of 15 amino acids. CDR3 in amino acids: CASSFSGTGTGELFF.

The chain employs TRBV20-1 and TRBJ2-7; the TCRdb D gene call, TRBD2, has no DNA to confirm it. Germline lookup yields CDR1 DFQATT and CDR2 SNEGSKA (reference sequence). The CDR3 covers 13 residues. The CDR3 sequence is CSASSSGSYEQYF.

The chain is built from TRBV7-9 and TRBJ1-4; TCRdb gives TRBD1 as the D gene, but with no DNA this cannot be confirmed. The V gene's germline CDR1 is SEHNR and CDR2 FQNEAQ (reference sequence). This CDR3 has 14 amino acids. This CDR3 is CASSLVRGREKLFF.

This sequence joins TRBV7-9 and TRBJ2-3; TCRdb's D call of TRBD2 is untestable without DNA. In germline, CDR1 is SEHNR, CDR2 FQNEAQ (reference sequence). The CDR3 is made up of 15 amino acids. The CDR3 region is CASSPTSGKTDTQYF.

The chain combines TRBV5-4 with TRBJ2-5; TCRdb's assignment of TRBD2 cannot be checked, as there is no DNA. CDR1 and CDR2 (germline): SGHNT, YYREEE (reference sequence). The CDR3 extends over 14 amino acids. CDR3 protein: CASSLSSGSETQYF. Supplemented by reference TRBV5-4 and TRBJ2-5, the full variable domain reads ETGVTQSPTHLIKTRGQQVTLRCSSQSGHNTVSWYQQALGQGPQFIFQYYREEENGRGNFPPRFSGLQFPNYSSELNVNALELDDSALYLCASSLSSGSETQYFGPGTRLLVL.

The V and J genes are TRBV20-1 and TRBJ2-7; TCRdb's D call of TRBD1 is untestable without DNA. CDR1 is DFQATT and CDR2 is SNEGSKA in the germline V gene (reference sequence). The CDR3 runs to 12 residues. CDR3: CSASGGPYEQYF.

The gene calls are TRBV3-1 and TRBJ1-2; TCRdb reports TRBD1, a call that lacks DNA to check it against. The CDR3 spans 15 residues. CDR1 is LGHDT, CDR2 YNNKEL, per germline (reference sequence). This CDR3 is CASSQPGRTNYGYTF.

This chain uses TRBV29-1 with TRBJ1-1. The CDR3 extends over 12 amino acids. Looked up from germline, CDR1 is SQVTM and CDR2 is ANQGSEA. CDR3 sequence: CSVSRGNTEAFF.

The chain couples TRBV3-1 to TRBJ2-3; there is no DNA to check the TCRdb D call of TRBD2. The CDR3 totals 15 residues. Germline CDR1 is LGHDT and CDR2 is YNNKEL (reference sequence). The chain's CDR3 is CASSQSASSGSSQYF.

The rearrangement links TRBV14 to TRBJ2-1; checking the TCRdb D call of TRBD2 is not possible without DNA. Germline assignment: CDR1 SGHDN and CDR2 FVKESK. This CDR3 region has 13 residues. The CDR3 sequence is CASSQVAGGEQFF.

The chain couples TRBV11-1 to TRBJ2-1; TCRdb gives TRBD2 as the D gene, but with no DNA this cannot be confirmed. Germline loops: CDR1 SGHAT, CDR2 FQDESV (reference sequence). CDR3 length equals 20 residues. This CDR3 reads CASSLAFLGLASGIYNEQFF. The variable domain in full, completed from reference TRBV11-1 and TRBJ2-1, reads EAEVAQSPRYKITEKSQAVAFWCDPISGHATLYWYRQILGQGPELLVQFQDESVVDDSQLPKDRFSAERLKGVDSTLKIQPAELGDSAMYLCASSLAFLGLASGIYNEQFFGPGTRLTVL.

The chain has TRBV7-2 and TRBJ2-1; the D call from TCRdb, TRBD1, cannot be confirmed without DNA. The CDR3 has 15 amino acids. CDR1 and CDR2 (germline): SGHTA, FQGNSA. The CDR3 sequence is CASSPGQGADNEQFF.

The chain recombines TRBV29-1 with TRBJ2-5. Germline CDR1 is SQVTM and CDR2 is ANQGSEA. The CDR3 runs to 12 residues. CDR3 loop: CSVEMGGETQYF.

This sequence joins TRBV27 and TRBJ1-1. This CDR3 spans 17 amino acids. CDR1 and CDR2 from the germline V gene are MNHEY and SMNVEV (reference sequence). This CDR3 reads CASSSPRSPKLATEAFF.

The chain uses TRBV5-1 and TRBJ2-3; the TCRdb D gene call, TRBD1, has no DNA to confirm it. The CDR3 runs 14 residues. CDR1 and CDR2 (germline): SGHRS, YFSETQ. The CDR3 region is CASSRIGSPDTQYF. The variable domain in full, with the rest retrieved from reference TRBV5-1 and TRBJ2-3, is KAGVTQTPRYLIKTRGQQVTLSCSPISGHRSVSWYQQTPGQGLQFLFEYFSETQRNKGNFPGRFSGRQFSNSRSEMNVSTLELGDSALYLCASSRIGSPDTQYFGPGTRLTVL.